This section outlines one T cell receptor (beta chain) sequence together with its context. The CDR3 extends over 14 amino acids. The entry originates in a study of technical replicates of blood from a handful of donors. The data were produced by immunoSEQ multiplex PCR, yet TCRdb's version contains in-frame clones alone and is incomplete. This table holds roughly 82,000 clones, nearly 96% found once. This TCR came from a human donor in good health. The specimen was T cells isolated from PBMCs. The chain combines TRBV21-1 with TRBJ2-7; the table names TRBD1, a call not compared with the DNA. TRBV21-1 is noted as a pseudogene. Here the CDR3 DNA reads TGTGCCAGCAGCCTTGGGGCAGCAGCCTACGAGCAGTACTTC. It codes for CASSLGAAAYEQYF.